This TCR beta chain was identified during a study of T cell responses to AZD1222 COVID-19 vaccine. Broader study findings: Vaccination with two AZD1222 doses was followed by a rise in Spike-specific TCR breadth and depth. Across the whole spike, CD4 TCRs peaked at regions 160-218 and 743-854. Repertoires were sampled only after the peak T cell response.

The CDR3 has 13 amino acids. Germline lookup yields CDR1 SGHKS and CDR2 YYEKEE (reference sequence). V was trimmed by 4 bases and J by 4 bases, leaving 11 bases between them. Sequencing used immunoSEQ multiplex PCR; TCRdb keeps in-frame clones, though not all of them. This table has approximately 220,000 clones, 93% appearing once. This clone was seen once. The target antigen is unknown. The specimen was peripheral blood, collected on day 0 of MenACWY control vaccination. This rearrangement joins TRBV5-5 to TRBJ1-2; tentative D call: TRBD1 (6 bases). This TCR derives from an adult in good health. CDR3 amino acids: CASSLNRAYGYTF. The DNA of the CDR3 is TGTGCCAGCAGCCTTAACAGGGCCTATGGCTACACCTTC. The full variable domain, rest sourced from reference TRBV5-5 and TRBJ1-2, is DAGVTQSPTHLIKTRGQQVTLRCSPISGHKSVSWYQQVLGQGPQFIFQYYEKEERGRGNFPDRFSARQFPNYSSELNVNALLLGDSALYLCASSLNRAYGYTFGSGTRLTVV.